This T cell receptor beta chain stems from a study of T-cell memory formation after mild COVID-19. General study results and limits: There were some responding clones in pre-infection memory, which suggested that cross-reactive memory had joined. CD4/CD8 balance characterized clones contracting day 15 to 85, and CD4+ skew characterized later expanders. There was no confirmation that second-wave clones peaking on day 37 were SARS-CoV-2 specific.

CDR1 and CDR2 (germline): DFQATT, SNEGSKA (reference sequence). V lost 5 bases, J lost 5 bases, and 10 bases stayed unmatched. The CDR3 has 15 residues. On this clonotype: Antigen: not known.

From the 5' RACE reads, TCRdb called clonotypes with MiXCR, one entry per CDR3 protein. The sample holds about 430,000 distinct CDR3 sequences; 24% are singletons and the top ten take roughly 8.9%. Sequences were obtained from PBMCs or a T cell subset sorted from them (not recorded which). This sequence joins TRBV20-1 and TRBJ2-5; 11 positions match TRBD1. The receptor was isolated from an adult woman who had mild COVID-19 (a few samples of this study predate the infection). Cell type and time point are not known. Written as DNA, the CDR3 is TGCAGTGCTCCCCCTCTCGGACAGGGGGCGGAGACCCAGTACTTC. Translated, it gives CSAPPLGQGAETQYF.